This is a list of T cell receptor beta chains from one sample in a study of vaccination effects on CD4 cells after COVID-19. These receptors have no identified antigens. Clones were read by immunoSEQ multiplex PCR, and TCRdb kept only the in-frame ones, dropping some. Of roughly 30,000 clones listed, around 74% are singletons. The material sequenced was CD4+ T cells from PBMCs cultured without peptide, taken after COVID-19 vaccination. The receptors originated from a human donor who had a prior SARS-CoV-2 infection. Both conserved end residues are part of each CDR3. The order of the fields is D gene, V gene, CDR3 length, clone size, J gene, CDR3 protein, CDR3 DNA. The D gene is left open where the match is weak. Size tells how often a clone was seen (once, few, many) or the class of an expanded clone, and some rows leave it out.

-	TRBV19	13	few	TRBJ1-2	CASRSGTLQGYTF	TGTGCCAGCCGCTCAGGGACTCTGCAAGGCTACACCTTC
-	TRBV6-5	14	once	TRBJ1-1	CASSYSSRDTEAFF	TGTGCCAGCAGTTACTCTTCTCGGGACACTGAAGCTTTCTTT
-	TRBV18	13	few	TRBJ1-2	CASSPQDAYGYTF	TGTGCCAGCTCACCACAGGATGCCTATGGCTACACCTTC
TRBD2	TRBV7-2	16	-	TRBJ2-2	CASSFASGSNTGELFF	TGTGCCAGCAGCTTTGCTAGCGGGTCTAACACCGGGGAGCTGTTTTTT
TRBD2	TRBV7-3	17	-	TRBJ2-2	CASSLTSGTSTGGELFF	TGTGCCAGCAGCTTAACCTCCGGGACTAGCACCGGCGGGGAGCTGTTTTTT
TRBD2	TRBV9	13	-	TRBJ2-1	CASSVVSSGEQFF	TGTGCCAGCAGCGTAGTGAGTAGCGGGGAGCAGTTCTTC
-	TRBV15	16	once	TRBJ2-3	CATSSVSWYGTDTQYF	TGTGCCACCAGCAGCGTGTCCTGGTACGGCACAGATACGCAGTATTTT
-	TRBV12-3/TRBV12-4	13	-	TRBJ2-2	CASSLTQSGELFF	TGTGCCAGCAGTTTAACCCAATCGGGGGAGCTGTTTTTT
-	TRBV6-5	14	-	TRBJ2-7	CASSSDRSSYEQYF	TGTGCCAGCAGTTCCGACAGGAGCTCCTACGAGCAGTACTTC
TRBD2	TRBV9	16	-	TRBJ2-1	CASSPTPSGGLNEQFF	TGTGCCAGCAGCCCAACACCTAGCGGAGGGTTGAATGAGCAGTTCTTC
-	TRBV7-3	14	-	TRBJ1-1	CASSLTGGDTEAFF	TGTGCCAGCAGCTTAACAGGGGGAGACACTGAAGCTTTCTTT
-	TRBV7-2	15	-	TRBJ2-1	CASSLVLSSYNEQFF	TGTGCCAGCAGCTTAGTCTTGAGCTCCTACAATGAGCAGTTCTTC
-	TRBV4-2	16	once	TRBJ1-2	CASSHPNRGQEGGYTF	TGTGCCAGCAGCCATCCCAACCGGGGCCAGGAAGGAGGCTACACCTTC
TRBD1	TRBV18	16	once	TRBJ2-2	CASSNQRQGNTGELFF	TGTGCCAGCTCAAACCAACGACAGGGGAACACCGGGGAGCTGTTTTTT
-	TRBV19	16	-	TRBJ2-1	CASSIGYSGDTGEQFF	TGTGCCAGTAGTATAGGGTACTCCGGAGACACTGGTGAGCAGTTCTTC
-	TRBV23-1	16	-	TRBJ1-1	CASSQSAPNMNTEAFF	TGCGCCAGCAGTCAATCGGCCCCGAACATGAACACTGAAGCTTTCTTT
-	TRBV21-1	16	-	TRBJ1-4	CASSNDRGRGNEKLFF	TGTGCCAGCAGCAATGACAGGGGGCGAGGTAATGAAAAACTGTTTTTT
-	TRBV30	14	-	TRBJ1-3	CAWSRGTAGNTIYF	TGTGCCTGGAGTAGAGGGACCGCTGGAAACACCATATATTTT
TRBD2	TRBV5-4	15	-	TRBJ2-1	CASSLEAGGYNEQFF	TGTGCCAGCAGCTTGGAAGCGGGGGGGTACAATGAGCAGTTCTTC
-	TRBV5-1	13	-	TRBJ1-1	CASQRGSNTEAFF	TGCGCCAGCCAAAGGGGGTCGAACACTGAAGCTTTCTTT
-	TRBV3-1/TRBV3-2	13	-	TRBJ2-1	CASSQFLYNEQFF	TGTGCCAGCAGCCAGTTCTTATACAATGAGCAGTTCTTC
TRBD2	TRBV9	16	-	TRBJ2-1	CASSVGGAGWDNEQFF	TGTGCCAGCAGCGTCGGGGGGGCCGGTTGGGACAATGAGCAGTTCTTC
-	TRBV7-3	13	few	TRBJ2-1	CASSLAGQNEQFF	TGTGCCAGCAGCTTAGCGGGACAGAATGAGCAGTTCTTC
-	TRBV28	12	-	TRBJ2-7	CASRTSSYEQYF	TGTGCCAGCAGGACTAGCTCCTACGAGCAGTACTTC
-	TRBV11-3	16	once	TRBJ2-3	CASSLDAAHFTDTQYF	TGTGCCAGCAGCTTAGATGCGGCCCACTTCACAGATACGCAGTATTTT
TRBD2	TRBV2	16	-	TRBJ2-2	CASSARAGGAVEELFF	TGTGCCAGCAGTGCCCGGGCGGGGGGCGCGGTGGAGGAGCTGTTTTTT
-	TRBV6-1	13	-	TRBJ2-5	CASSEALGETQYF	TGTGCCAGCAGTGAAGCGCTAGGAGAGACCCAGTACTTC
TRBD2	TRBV3-1/TRBV3-2	15	-	TRBJ2-7	CASSQNGLAGDEQYF	TGTGCCAGCAGCCAAAATGGACTAGCGGGAGACGAGCAGTACTTC
TRBD2	TRBV4-1	16	-	TRBJ2-1	CASSQESLAVYNEQFF	TGCGCCAGCAGCCAAGAAAGTCTAGCGGTCTACAATGAGCAGTTCTTC
-	TRBV6-5	11	-	TRBJ2-5	CASNGAETQYF	TGTGCCAGCAATGGGGCTGAGACCCAGTACTTC
-	TRBV21-1	15	-	TRBJ2-1	CASSKVKRRHNEQFF	TGTGCCAGCAGCAAAGTTAAGAGACGCCACAATGAGCAGTTCTTC
-	TRBV6-4	13	-	TRBJ1-2	CASSGQRIYGYTF	TGTGCCAGCAGTGGACAGAGGATATATGGCTACACCTTC
TRBD1	TRBV6-5	14	-	TRBJ2-7	CASSYDRGPYEQYF	TGTGCCAGCAGTTACGACAGGGGGCCCTACGAGCAGTACTTC
-	TRBV5-1	15	-	TRBJ2-2	CASSLLGQPHRELFF	TGCGCCAGCAGCTTGCTTGGGCAGCCCCACCGGGAGCTGTTTTTT
TRBD1	TRBV28	15	-	TRBJ2-3	CASRTTGVETDTQYF	TGTGCCAGCAGGACCACAGGGGTTGAGACAGATACGCAGTATTTT
-	TRBV12-5	14	-	TRBJ1-4	CASGFDSTNEKLFF	TGTGCTAGTGGTTTTGACTCAACTAATGAAAAACTGTTTTTT
-	TRBV11-3	14	few	TRBJ2-5	CASSLEDWKETQYF	TGTGCCAGCAGCTTAGAGGATTGGAAAGAGACCCAGTACTTC
-	TRBV3-1/TRBV3-2	17	-	TRBJ2-1	CASSQALEGTSYNEQFF	TGTGCCAGCAGCCAAGCACTCGAGGGAACCTCCTACAATGAGCAGTTCTTC
TRBD1	TRBV7-3	15	few	TRBJ1-2	CASSLTPGQIHGYTF	TGTGCCAGCAGCTTAACTCCGGGACAGATCCATGGCTACACCTTC
TRBD2	TRBV2	13	-	TRBJ2-3	CASTQSHGGLQYF	TGTGCCAGCACCCAAAGTCACGGGGGGTTGCAGTATTTT
-	TRBV6-5	15	few	TRBJ2-7	CASSYSKQGPYEQYF	TGTGCCAGCAGTTACTCGAAACAGGGACCCTACGAGCAGTACTTC
-	TRBV6-2/TRBV6-3	13	-	TRBJ2-5	CASSYPGKETQYF	TGTGCCAGCAGTTACCCCGGGAAAGAGACCCAGTACTTC
TRBD1	TRBV2	14	few	TRBJ1-5	CASSFSRGDQPQHF	TGTGCCAGCAGTTTCAGCAGGGGGGACCAGCCCCAGCATTTT